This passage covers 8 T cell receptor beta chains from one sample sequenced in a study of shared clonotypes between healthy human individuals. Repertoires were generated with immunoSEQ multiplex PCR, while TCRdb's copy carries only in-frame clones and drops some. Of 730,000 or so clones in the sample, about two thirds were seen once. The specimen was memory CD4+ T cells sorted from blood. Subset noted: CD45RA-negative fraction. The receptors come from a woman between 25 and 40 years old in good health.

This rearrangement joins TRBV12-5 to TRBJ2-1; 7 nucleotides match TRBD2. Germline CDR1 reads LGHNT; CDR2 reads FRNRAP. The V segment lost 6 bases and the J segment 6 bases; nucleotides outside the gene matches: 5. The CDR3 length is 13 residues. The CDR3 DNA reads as TGTGCTAGTGGACGACCTAGCGGCAATGAGCAGTTCTTC. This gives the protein CASGRPSGNEQFF.

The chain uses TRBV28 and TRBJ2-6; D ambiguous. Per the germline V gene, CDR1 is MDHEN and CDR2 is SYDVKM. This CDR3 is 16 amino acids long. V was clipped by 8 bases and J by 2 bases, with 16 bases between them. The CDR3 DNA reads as TGTGCCAGCCGAGGAAATGTCCTACCTGGGGCCAACGTCCTGACTTTC. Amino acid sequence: CASRGNVLPGANVLTF.

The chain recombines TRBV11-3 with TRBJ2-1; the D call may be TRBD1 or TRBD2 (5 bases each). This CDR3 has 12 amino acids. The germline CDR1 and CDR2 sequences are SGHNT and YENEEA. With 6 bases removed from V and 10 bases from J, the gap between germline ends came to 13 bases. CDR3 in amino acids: CASSASRGEQFF. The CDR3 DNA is TGTGCCAGCAGTGCCAGTCGGGGCGAGCAGTTCTTC.

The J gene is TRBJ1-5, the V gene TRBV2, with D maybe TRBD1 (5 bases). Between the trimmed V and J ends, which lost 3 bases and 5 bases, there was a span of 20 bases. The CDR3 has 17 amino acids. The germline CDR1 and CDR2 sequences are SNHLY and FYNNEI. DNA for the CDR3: TGTGCCAGCAGTGAGCCAGGGACTTCTGGTGGGGATCAGCCCCAGCATTTT. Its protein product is CASSEPGTSGGDQPQHF.

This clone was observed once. CDR3 residues: CASGLVLGREGVNEQFF. As DNA, the CDR3 is TGTGCTAGTGGTTTGGTACTCGGGCGGGAGGGCGTTAATGAGCAGTTCTTC. V usage is TRBV12-5 and J usage is TRBJ2-1, with 9 nucleotides matching TRBD2. The V gene end was trimmed by 0 bases and the J gene end by 7 bases; junction bases not matched to a gene: 10. The length of the CDR3 is 17 residues. In germline, CDR1 is LGHNT, CDR2 FRNRAP.

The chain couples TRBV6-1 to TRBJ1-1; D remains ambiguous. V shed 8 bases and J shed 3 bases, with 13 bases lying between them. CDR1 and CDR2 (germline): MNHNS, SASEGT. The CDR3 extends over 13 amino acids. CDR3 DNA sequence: TGTGCCAGCGGTCCTAAGGGCTACACTGAAGCTTTCTTT. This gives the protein CASGPKGYTEAFF.

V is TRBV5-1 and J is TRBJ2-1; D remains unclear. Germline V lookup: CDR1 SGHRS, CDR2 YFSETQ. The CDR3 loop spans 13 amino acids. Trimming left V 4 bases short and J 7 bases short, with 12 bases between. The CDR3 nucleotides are TGCGCCAGCAGCCCGGCGGTGAGAAATGAGCAGTTCTTC. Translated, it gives CASSPAVRNEQFF.

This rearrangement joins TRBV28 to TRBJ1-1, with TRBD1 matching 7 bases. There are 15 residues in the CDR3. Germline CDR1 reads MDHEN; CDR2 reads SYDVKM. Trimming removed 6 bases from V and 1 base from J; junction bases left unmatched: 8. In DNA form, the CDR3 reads TGTGCCAGCAGCCCAGTCGACAGGGCGAACACTGAAGCTTTCTTT. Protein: CASSPVDRANTEAFF. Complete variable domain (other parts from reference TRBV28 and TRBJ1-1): DVKVTQSSRYLVKRTGEKVFLECVQDMDHENMFWYRQDPGLGLRLIYFSYDVKMKEKGDIPEGYSVSREKKERFSLILESASTNQTSMYLCASSPVDRANTEAFFGQGTRLTVV.